This is a list of T cell receptor beta chains from one sample in a study of cytomegalovirus exposure and HLA in healthy donors. TCRdb's copy holds only in-frame clones and misses some; the assay was immunoSEQ multiplex PCR. The sample yields about 190,000 clones, 65% to 85% seen once. The sequencing sample was made of PBMCs. These receptors were obtained from a woman between 25 and 40 years old in good health and CMV-seropositive. Each CDR3 is given with its conserved first and last residue. The D gene is left open where the match is weak. For some rows the clone size is stated as once, few or many, or as a class when expanded; others skip it.

NA,TRBV5-1,TRBJ1-1,NA,TGCGCCAGCAGCACACAGGGTGTCACTGAAGCTTTCTTT,CASSTQGVTEAFF
NA,TRBV4-3,TRBJ2-3,NA,TGCGCCAGCAGCCAAGATATTGGCACAGATACGCAGTATTTT,CASSQDIGTDTQYF
NA,TRBV7-8,TRBJ2-1,NA,TGTGCCAGCAGCTTAGGGAAGGGGCTCAATGAGCAGTTCTTC,CASSLGKGLNEQFF
NA,TRBV5-1,TRBJ1-1,NA,TGCGCCAGCAGCGCGGCGCTGGACACTGAAGCTTTCTTT,CASSAALDTEAFF
TRBD2,TRBV5-6,TRBJ2-5,NA,TGTGCCAGCAGCTTGATCGGGGGGGTAGAAGAGACCCAGTACTTC,CASSLIGGVEETQYF
NA,TRBV6-5,TRBJ1-2,NA,TGTGCCAGCAGTAACCCGGAGGGCTACACCTTC,CASSNPEGYTF
NA,TRBV7-2,TRBJ1-2,NA,TGTGCCAGCAGACTCACACAGGGTAGCGGCTACACCTTC,CASRLTQGSGYTF
NA,TRBV10-3,TRBJ1-3,once,TGTGCCATCAGTCGCGGGAAGGAATACACCATATATTTT,CAISRGKEYTIYF
NA,TRBV4-1,TRBJ1-1,few,TGCGCCAGCAGCCCCGGGACTCAAGCTTTCTTT,CASSPGTQAFF
NA,TRBV25-1,TRBJ1-4,few,TGTGCCAGCCGGAACAGGGTTGAAAAACTGTTTTTT,CASRNRVEKLFF
TRBD2,TRBV9,TRBJ2-5,NA,TGTGCCAGCAGCGTAGAGATTAGCGGGTTGCAAGAGACCCAGTACTTC,CASSVEISGLQETQYF
NA,TRBV6-5,TRBJ2-5,NA,TGTGCCAGCAGTCAATTCCGGGACTACCAAGAGACCCAGTACTTC,CASSQFRDYQETQYF
TRBD1,TRBV4-3,TRBJ2-7,NA,TGCGCCAGCAGCCTTATGACAGGGGTGTTGGGCGAGCAGTACTTC,CASSLMTGVLGEQYF
NA,TRBV9,TRBJ2-1,NA,TGTGCCAGCAGCGTAGGTTCTTTCAGCGGCTGGGACAATGAGCAGTTCTTC,CASSVGSFSGWDNEQFF
TRBD1,TRBV6-6,TRBJ2-1,few,TGTGCCAGCAGTCGACAGGGTCAGGAGTTCTTC,CASSRQGQEFF
NA,TRBV2,TRBJ1-2,NA,TGTGCCAGCACGGTTGGGGCCGGGAACTATGGCTACACCTTC,CASTVGAGNYGYTF
TRBD1,TRBV13,TRBJ2-7,NA,TGTGCCAGCAGCCCGCCTACGGGACAGGGGGCGGGCTACGAGCAGTACTTC,CASSPPTGQGAGYEQYF
NA,TRBV9,TRBJ2-6,NA,TGTGCCAGCAGCGTAAGCGAAGGCAACTCTGGGGCCAACGTCCTGACTTTC,CASSVSEGNSGANVLTF
NA,TRBV27,TRBJ1-3,NA,TGTGCCAGCAGTCCGCGACAGGTATTGGGAACTAACTCTGGAAACACCATATATTTT,CASSPRQVLGTNSGNTIYF
NA,TRBV6-6,TRBJ1-5,NA,TGTGCCAGCAGCCACCAGGGCGGCAATCAGCCCCAGCATTTT,CASSHQGGNQPQHF
TRBD1,TRBV6-1,TRBJ1-4,once,TGTGCCAGCAGCAGGGACAGGGTAGATGAAAAACTGTTTTTT,CASSRDRVDEKLFF
NA,TRBV5-1,TRBJ1-1,few,TGCGCCAGCAGCTTGGGGCCAGTGGAAGCTTTCTTT,CASSLGPVEAFF
NA,TRBV7-9,TRBJ2-1,NA,TGTGCCAGCAGCTTTGGTGGAAGGGAGCGGCCATTCTACAATGAGCAGTTCTTC,CASSFGGRERPFYNEQFF
TRBD2,TRBV11-3,TRBJ2-1,NA,TGTGCCAGCAGAAACGGACTAGCGGGAGAGCAGTTCTTC,CASRNGLAGEQFF
TRBD2,TRBV6-5,TRBJ2-1,few,TGTGCCAGCAGTTTACTAGCGGGAACTGAGCAGTTCTTC,CASSLLAGTEQFF
TRBD1,TRBV19,TRBJ2-3,NA,TGTGCCAGTAGTATGACAGGGTTGAGGACAGATACGCAGTATTTT,CASSMTGLRTDTQYF
TRBD1,TRBV18,TRBJ2-3,NA,TGTGCCAGCTCACAAACGGGACAGGGGAGCACAGATACGCAGTATTTT,CASSQTGQGSTDTQYF
TRBD2,TRBV19,TRBJ2-3,few,TGTGCCAGTAGTACCTCTTTCGCGGGGGGCCGGGGTAGCACAGATACGCAGTATTTT,CASSTSFAGGRGSTDTQYF
TRBD2,TRBV4-1,TRBJ2-3,NA,TGCGCCAGCAGCCACCTGACTAGCGGTTGGTCGGATACGCAGTATTTT,CASSHLTSGWSDTQYF
TRBD2,TRBV4-3,TRBJ2-7,NA,TGCGCCAGCAGCCAAGAAAGGACTAGCGGGGGGGGGTCCTACGAGCAGTACTTC,CASSQERTSGGGSYEQYF
NA,TRBV28,TRBJ1-2,few,TGTGCCAGCAGTTTAAGAGTAGGAGGATTGGATGGCTACACCTTC,CASSLRVGGLDGYTF
NA,TRBV20-1,TRBJ2-5,NA,TGCAGTGCTCGCACGGGAGAGACCCAGTACTTC,CSARTGETQYF
NA,TRBV7-2,TRBJ2-7,NA,TGTGCCAGCAGCTTAAAATGGGCAGGGGCCTTCTCCTACGAGCAGTACTTC,CASSLKWAGAFSYEQYF
NA,TRBV5-6,TRBJ2-7,few,TGTGCCAGCAGCCCGGGGACTCCACGGCACGAGCAGTACTTC,CASSPGTPRHEQYF
NA,TRBV7-4,TRBJ2-7,NA,TGTGCCAGCAGCGATGAGGCCCCCTACGAGCAGTACTTC,CASSDEAPYEQYF
TRBD2,TRBV19,TRBJ2-1,NA,TGTGCCAGTAGTTACCCATCAGCGGGGAGGGAGCAGTTCTTC,CASSYPSAGREQFF
NA,TRBV6-5,TRBJ2-3,NA,TGTGCCAGCAGTTTGCTGCGGACAGATACGCAGTATTTT,CASSLLRTDTQYF
NA,TRBV27,TRBJ2-1,few,TGTGCCAGCAGTGGCCGCCCGGAGGGCTCCTACAATGAGCAGTTCTTC,CASSGRPEGSYNEQFF
NA,TRBV10-3,TRBJ2-3,NA,TGTGCCACTGGCTCCGATACGCAGTATTTT,CATGSDTQYF
NA,TRBV18,TRBJ1-4,NA,TGTGCCAGCTCACCCGGACAGCTAAATGAAAAACTGTTTTTT,CASSPGQLNEKLFF
TRBD2,TRBV11-1,TRBJ2-5,NA,TGTGCCAGCAGCTTTGAGCGGGGGCGGCTACTACAAGAGACCCAGTACTTC,CASSFERGRLLQETQYF
NA,TRBV20-1,TRBJ2-5,once,TGCAGTGGCTTCAGGCAAGAGACCCAGTACTTC,CSGFRQETQYF
TRBD1,TRBV7-8,TRBJ1-5,NA,TGTGCCAGCAGCTTGGGGGACAGGTTTTTTAGCAATCAGCCCCAGCATTTT,CASSLGDRFFSNQPQHF
NA,TRBV6-5,TRBJ1-4,NA,TGTGCCAGCAGTTCCGGCGGGGGGATAAATGAAAAACTGTTTTTT,CASSSGGGINEKLFF
NA,TRBV7-9,TRBJ1-5,few,TGTGCCAGCAGCATGGAGGGGTTGGTGTATCAGCCCCAGCATTTT,CASSMEGLVYQPQHF
NA,TRBV7-9,TRBJ1-1,few,TGTGCCAGCAGCTTAGATTCCTGGACTGCGAACACTGAAGCTTTCTTT,CASSLDSWTANTEAFF
TRBD1,TRBV7-9,TRBJ2-1,NA,TGTGCCAGCAGCTTAGGGACAGGGGTATACAATGAGCAGTTCTTC,CASSLGTGVYNEQFF
TRBD2,TRBV5-1,TRBJ2-7,NA,TGCGCCAGCAGCAGCACTAGCGGGAGCTACGAGCAGTACTTC,CASSSTSGSYEQYF
TRBD2,TRBV6-1,TRBJ2-3,once,TGTGCCAGCAGTGCGACTAGCGGGGGCCACACAGATACGCAGTATTTT,CASSATSGGHTDTQYF
TRBD2,TRBV9,TRBJ2-2,NA,TGTGCCAGCAGCGTAGGTCTAGCGGTCACCGGGGAGCTGTTTTTT,CASSVGLAVTGELFF
TRBD1,TRBV19,TRBJ1-3,NA,TGTGCCAGCGGGGACAGGACGTCCTCTGGAAACACCATATATTTT,CASGDRTSSGNTIYF
TRBD1,TRBV6-5,TRBJ2-2,NA,TGTGCCAGCAGTTTGACAGGGTCGAGGACCGGGGAGCTGTTTTTT,CASSLTGSRTGELFF